Listed here is a single T cell receptor (beta chain). Its target is unknown. 5' RACE with UMI labels generated the TRB cDNA libraries. TCRdb re-called the 5' RACE reads and shows each CDR3 protein once, DNA omitted. The table lists around 56,000 distinct CDR3 sequences, with about 0.4% in the top ten. From germline, CDR1 is SQVTM and CDR2 ANQGSEA. This CDR3 region has 12 residues. The data stem from a study of CXCR3-negative and CXCR3-positive naive CD8 T cells. Study results and limitations: Fresh PBMCs were used in most assays, and CXCR3 expression partially decreased after cryopreservation. Naive CXCR3-negative and CXCR3-positive cells had similar TRBV-TRBJ usage; memory differed. Greater hydrophobicity was found in TRB CDR3s of CXCR3-positive naive cells than of CXCR3-negative naive cells.

Naive CD8+ T cells displayed a CD45RO-CCR7+CD27+CD95- phenotype. The TCR comes from a human donor in good health. Some clones in this sample may be carry-over from other donors' samples. Sequenced material: naive CXCR3- CD8+ T cells from blood. Subset in this sample: CD45RO-CCR7+CD27+CD95- naive CD8+ T cells lacking CXCR3 (TNR3-). The V and J genes are TRBV29-1 and TRBJ1-2; the D call of TRBD1 rests on TCRdb alone, since no DNA is present to check it. The CDR3: CSVEGGGDGYTF.